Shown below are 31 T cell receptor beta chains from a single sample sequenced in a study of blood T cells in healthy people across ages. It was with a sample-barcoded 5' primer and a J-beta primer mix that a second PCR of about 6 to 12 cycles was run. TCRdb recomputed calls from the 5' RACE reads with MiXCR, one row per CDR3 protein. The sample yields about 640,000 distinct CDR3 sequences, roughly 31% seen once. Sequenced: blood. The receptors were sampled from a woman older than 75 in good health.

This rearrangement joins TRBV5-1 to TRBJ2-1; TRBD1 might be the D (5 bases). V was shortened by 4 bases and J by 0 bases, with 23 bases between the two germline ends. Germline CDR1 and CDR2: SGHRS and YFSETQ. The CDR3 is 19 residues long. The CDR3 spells CASSQGIIRLRGSYNEQFF. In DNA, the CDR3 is TGCGCCAGCAGCCAGGGTATTATCCGACTGCGAGGCTCCTACAATGAGCAGTTCTTC. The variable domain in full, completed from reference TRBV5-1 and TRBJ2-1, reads KAGVTQTPRYLIKTRGQQVTLSCSPISGHRSVSWYQQTPGQGLQFLFEYFSETQRNKGNFPGRFSGRQFSNSRSEMNVSTLELGDSALYLCASSQGIIRLRGSYNEQFFGPGTRLTVL.

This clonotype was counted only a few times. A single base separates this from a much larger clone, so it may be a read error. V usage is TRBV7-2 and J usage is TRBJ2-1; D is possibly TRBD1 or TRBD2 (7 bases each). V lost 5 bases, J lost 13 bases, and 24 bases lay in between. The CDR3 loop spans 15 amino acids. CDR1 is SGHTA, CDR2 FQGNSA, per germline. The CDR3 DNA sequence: TGTGCCAGCAGCCCAGCGGGACAGCGCAAAGAGACCCAGTTCTTC. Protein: CASSPAGQRKETQFF.

CDR3 region: CASSDTGGGTPRSYTF. In DNA form, the CDR3 reads TGTGCCAGCAGTGACACTGGAGGGGGGACCCCGAGGAGCTACACCTTC. The chain employs TRBV6-4 and TRBJ1-2, with a tentative D call TRBD1 (6 bases). CDR3 length: 16 amino acids. Germline V gene data show CDR1 as MRHNA and CDR2 as SNTAGT. Trimming left V 2 bases short and J 9 bases short, with 22 bases between.

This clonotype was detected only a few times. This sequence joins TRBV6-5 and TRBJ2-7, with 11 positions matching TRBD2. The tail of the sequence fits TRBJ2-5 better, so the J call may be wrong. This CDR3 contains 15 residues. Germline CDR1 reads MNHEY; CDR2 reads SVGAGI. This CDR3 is CASSYRLAGLETQYF. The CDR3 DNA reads TGTGCCAGCAGTTACCGACTAGCGGGATTGGAGACCCAGTACTTC.

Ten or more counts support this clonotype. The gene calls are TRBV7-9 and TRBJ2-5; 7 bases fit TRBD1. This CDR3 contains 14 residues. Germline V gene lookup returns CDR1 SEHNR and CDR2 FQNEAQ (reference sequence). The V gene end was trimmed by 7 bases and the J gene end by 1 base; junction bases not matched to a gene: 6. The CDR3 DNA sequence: TGTGCCAGCAACACGACAGGGATCCAAGAGACCCAGTACTTC. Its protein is CASNTTGIQETQYF.

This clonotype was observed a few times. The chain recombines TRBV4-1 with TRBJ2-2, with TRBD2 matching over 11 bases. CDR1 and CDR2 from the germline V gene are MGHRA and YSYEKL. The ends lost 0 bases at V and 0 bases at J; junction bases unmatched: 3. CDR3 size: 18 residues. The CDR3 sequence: CASSQDLAGGPNTGELFF. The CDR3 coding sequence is TGCGCCAGCAGCCAAGATCTAGCGGGGGGCCCGAACACCGGGGAGCTGTTTTTT.

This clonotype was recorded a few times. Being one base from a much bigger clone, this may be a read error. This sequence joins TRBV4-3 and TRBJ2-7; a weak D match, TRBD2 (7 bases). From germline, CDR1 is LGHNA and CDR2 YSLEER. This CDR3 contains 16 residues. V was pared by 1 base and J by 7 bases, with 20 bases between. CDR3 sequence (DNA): TGCGCCAGCAGCCAAGGCGGTGGGGGGGCGCTCGGTGAGCAGTACTTC. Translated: CASSQGGGGALGEQYF.

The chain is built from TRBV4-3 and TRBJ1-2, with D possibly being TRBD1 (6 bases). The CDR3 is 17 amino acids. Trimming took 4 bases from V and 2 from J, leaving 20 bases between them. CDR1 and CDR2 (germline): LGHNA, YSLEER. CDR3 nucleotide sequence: TGCGCCAGCAGCCCAGACCTCTCAGGGGATACGAACTATGGCTACACCTTC. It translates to CASSPDLSGDTNYGYTF.

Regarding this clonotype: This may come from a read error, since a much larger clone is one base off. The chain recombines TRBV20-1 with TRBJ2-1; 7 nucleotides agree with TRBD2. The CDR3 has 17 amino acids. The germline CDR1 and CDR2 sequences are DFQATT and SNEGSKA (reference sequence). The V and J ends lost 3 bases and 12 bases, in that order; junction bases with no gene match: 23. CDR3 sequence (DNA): TGCAGTGCTAGTGTTAAGCCAACCCGGGGAGGGTACCGCGCGCAGTTCTTC. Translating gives CSASVKPTRGGYRAQFF.

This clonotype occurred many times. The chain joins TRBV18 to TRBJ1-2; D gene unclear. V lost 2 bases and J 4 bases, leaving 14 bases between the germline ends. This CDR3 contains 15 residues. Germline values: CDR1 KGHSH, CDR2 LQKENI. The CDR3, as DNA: TGTGCCAGCTCACCAGATTCGACGGCCTTCTATGGCTACACCTTC. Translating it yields CASSPDSTAFYGYTF.

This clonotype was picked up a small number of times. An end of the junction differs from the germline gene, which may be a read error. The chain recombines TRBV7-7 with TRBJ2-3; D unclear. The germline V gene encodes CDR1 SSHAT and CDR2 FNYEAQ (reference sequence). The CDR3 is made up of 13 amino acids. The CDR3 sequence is CASSLRASDTQYF. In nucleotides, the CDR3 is TGTGCTAGCAGCTTAAGGGCTTCAGATACGCAGTATTTT.

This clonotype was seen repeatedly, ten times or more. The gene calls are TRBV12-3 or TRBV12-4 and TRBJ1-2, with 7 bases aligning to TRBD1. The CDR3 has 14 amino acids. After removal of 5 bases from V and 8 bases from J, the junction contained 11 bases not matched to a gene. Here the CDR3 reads CASSAGTVGRGYTF. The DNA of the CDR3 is TGTGCCAGCAGTGCGGGGACAGTCGGTCGGGGCTACACCTTC.

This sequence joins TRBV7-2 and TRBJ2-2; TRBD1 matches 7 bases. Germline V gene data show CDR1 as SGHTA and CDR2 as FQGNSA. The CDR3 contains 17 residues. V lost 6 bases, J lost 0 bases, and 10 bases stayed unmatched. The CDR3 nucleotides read TGTGCCAGCAGAAAACAAACAGGGACAGCGAACACCGGGGAGCTGTTTTTT. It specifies CASRKQTGTANTGELFF.

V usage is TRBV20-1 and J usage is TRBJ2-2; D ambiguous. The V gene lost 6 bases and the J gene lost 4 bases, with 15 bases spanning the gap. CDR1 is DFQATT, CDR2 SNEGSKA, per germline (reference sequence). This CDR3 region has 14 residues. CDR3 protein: CSAPDPTGTGELFF. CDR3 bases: TGCAGTGCCCCTGACCCGACCGGCACCGGGGAGCTGTTTTTT.

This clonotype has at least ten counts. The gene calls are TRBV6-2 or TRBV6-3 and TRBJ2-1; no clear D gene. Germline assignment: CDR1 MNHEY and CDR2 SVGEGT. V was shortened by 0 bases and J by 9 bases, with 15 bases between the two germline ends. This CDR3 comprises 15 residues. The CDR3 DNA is TGTGCCAGCAGTTACTCTGGAGACATTTATAGTGAGCAGTTCTTC. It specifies CASSYSGDIYSEQFF.

In DNA form, the CDR3 reads TGTGCCACTGGACGGAAGAACACCGGGGAGCTGTTTTTT. This sequence encodes CATGRKNTGELFF. The rearrangement uses TRBV2 and TRBJ2-2; no clear D gene. Germline values: CDR1 SNHLY, CDR2 FYNNEI. The CDR3 is 13 residues long. Trimming took off 10 bases at V and 1 base at J, with 10 bases between the two ends. Drawing the rest from reference TRBV2 and TRBJ2-2, the complete variable domain is EPEVTQTPSHQVTQMGQEVILRCVPISNHLYFYWYRQILGQKVEFLVSFYNNEISEKSEIFDDQFSVERPDGSNFTLKIRSTKLEDSAMYFCATGRKNTGELFFGEGSRLTVL.

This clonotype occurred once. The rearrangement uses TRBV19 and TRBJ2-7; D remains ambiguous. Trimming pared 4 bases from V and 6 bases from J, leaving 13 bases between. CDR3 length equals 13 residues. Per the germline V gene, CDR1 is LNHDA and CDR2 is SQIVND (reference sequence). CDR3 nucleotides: TGTGCCAGTAGTACCTTTCCGAGCAGCGAGCAGTACTTC. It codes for CASSTFPSSEQYF.

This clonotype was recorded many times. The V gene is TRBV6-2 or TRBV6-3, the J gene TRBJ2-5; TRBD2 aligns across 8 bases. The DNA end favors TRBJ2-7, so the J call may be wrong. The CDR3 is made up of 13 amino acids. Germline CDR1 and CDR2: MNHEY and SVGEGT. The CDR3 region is CASSPLTSGEQYF. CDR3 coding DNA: TGTGCCAGCAGTCCACTTACTAGCGGCGAGCAGTACTTC.

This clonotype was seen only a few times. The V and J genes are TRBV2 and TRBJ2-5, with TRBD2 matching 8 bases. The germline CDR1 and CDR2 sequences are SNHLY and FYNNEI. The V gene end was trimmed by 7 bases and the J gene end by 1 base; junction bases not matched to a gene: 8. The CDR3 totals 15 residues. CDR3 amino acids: CASNFASGPQETQYF. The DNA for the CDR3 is TGTGCCAGCAATTTCGCTAGCGGGCCCCAAGAGACCCAGTACTTC.

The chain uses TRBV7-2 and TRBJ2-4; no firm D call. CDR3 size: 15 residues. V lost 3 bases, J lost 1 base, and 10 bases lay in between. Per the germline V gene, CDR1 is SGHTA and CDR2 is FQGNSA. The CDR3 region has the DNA TGTGCCAGCAGCTTTAGGGTTGGGGCCAAAAACATTCAGTACTTC. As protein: CASSFRVGAKNIQYF.

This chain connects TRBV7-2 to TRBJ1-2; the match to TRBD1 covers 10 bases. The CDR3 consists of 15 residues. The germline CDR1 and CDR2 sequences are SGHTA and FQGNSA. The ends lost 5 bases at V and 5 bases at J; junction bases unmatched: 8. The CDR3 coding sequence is TGTGCCAGCAGCCCCGGACAGGGGGAGATTTATGGCTACACCTTC. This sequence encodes CASSPGQGEIYGYTF.

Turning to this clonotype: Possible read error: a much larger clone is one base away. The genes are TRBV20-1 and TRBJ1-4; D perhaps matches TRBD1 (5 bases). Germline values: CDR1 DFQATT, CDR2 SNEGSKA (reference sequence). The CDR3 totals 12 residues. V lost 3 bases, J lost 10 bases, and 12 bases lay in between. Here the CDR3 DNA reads TGCAGTGCTAGCCACGGAGGGGTAAAACTGTTTTTT. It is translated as CSASHGGVKLFF.

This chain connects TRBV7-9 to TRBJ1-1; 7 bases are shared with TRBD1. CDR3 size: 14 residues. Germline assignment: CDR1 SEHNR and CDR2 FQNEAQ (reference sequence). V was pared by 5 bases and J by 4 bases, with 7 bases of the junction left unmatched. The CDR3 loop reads CASSTRDSGTEAFF. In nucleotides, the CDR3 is TGTGCCAGCAGCACTAGGGACAGCGGCACTGAAGCTTTCTTT.

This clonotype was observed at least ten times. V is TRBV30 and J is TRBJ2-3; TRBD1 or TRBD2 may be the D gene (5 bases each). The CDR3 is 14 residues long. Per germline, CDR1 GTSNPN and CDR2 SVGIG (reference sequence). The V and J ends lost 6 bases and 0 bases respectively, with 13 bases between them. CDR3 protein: CACRYGDSTDTQYF. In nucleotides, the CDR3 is TGTGCCTGTAGGTACGGGGACAGCACAGATACGCAGTATTTT.

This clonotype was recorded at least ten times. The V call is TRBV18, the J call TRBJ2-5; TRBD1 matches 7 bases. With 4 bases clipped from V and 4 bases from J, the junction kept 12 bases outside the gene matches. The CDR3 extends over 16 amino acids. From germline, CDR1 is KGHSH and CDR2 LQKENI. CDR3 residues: CASSLNRQGGRETQYF. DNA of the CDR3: TGTGCCAGCTCACTGAATCGACAGGGCGGGCGAGAGACCCAGTACTTC.

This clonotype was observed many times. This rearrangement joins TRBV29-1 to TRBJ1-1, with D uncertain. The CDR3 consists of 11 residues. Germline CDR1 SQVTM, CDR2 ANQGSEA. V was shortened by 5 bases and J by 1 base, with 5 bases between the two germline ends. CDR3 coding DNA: TGCAGCGTTTTGGCGAACACTGAAGCTTTCTTT. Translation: CSVLANTEAFF. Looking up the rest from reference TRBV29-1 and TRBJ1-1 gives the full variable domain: SAVISQKPSRDICQRGTSLTIQCQVDSQVTMMFWYRQQPGQSLTLIATANQGSEATYESGFVIDKFPISRPNLTFSTLTVSNMSPEDSSIYLCSVLANTEAFFGQGTRLTVV.

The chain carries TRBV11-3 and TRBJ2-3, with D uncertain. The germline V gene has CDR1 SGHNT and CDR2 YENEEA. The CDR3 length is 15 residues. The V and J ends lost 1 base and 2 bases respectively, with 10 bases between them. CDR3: CASSLGTEFTDTQYF. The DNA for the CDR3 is TGTGCCAGCAGCTTAGGAACGGAGTTCACAGATACGCAGTATTTT.

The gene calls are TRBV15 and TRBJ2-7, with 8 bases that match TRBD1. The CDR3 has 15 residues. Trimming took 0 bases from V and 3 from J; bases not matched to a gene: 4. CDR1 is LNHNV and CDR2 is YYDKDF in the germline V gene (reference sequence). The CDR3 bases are TGTGCCACCAGCAGAGACCCTACAGGGGGCTACGAGCAGTACTTC. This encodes CATSRDPTGGYEQYF.

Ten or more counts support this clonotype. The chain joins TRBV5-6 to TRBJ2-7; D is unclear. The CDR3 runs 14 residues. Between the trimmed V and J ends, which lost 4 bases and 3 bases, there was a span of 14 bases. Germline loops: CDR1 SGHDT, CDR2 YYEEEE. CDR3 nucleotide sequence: TGTGCCAGCAGCCTATTTCGGTACAACTACGAGCAGTACTTC. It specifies CASSLFRYNYEQYF.

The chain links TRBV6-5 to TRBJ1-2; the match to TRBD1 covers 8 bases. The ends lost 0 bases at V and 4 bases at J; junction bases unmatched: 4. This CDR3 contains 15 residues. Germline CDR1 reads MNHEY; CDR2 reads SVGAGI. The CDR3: CASSYSPGGGYGYTF. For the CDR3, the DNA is TGTGCCAGCAGTTACTCGCCAGGGGGCGGCTATGGCTACACCTTC.

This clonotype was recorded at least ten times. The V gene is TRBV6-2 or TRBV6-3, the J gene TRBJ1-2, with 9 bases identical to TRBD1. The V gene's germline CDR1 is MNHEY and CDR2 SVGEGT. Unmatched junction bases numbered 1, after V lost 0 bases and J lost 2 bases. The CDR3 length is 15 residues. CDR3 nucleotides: TGTGCCAGCAGTTACTCCGGGACAGGGAACTATGGCTACACCTTC. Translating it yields CASSYSGTGNYGYTF.